This T cell receptor beta chain originates from a study of cytomegalovirus exposure and HLA in healthy donors. A multiplex PCR was run with 60 Vbeta primers and 13 Jbeta primers. Produced via immunoSEQ multiplex PCR; TCRdb's table is partial and in-frame only. The sample contains roughly 250,000 clones, roughly 80% of which appear only once. This CDR3 contains 17 residues. V shed 4 bases and J 0 bases; nucleotides not matched to a gene: 10. Germline CDR1 SGHAT, CDR2 FQDESV (reference sequence). Sequenced input: PBMCs. The chain recombines TRBV11-1 with TRBJ1-1, with 8 bases that match TRBD1. The TCR originated in a girl aged 2 to 10 in good health and CMV-seronegative. CDR3 DNA sequence: TGTGCCAGCAGCTACCTTCGACAGGGGCCCATGAACACTGAAGCTTTCTTT. The encoded protein is CASSYLRQGPMNTEAFF.